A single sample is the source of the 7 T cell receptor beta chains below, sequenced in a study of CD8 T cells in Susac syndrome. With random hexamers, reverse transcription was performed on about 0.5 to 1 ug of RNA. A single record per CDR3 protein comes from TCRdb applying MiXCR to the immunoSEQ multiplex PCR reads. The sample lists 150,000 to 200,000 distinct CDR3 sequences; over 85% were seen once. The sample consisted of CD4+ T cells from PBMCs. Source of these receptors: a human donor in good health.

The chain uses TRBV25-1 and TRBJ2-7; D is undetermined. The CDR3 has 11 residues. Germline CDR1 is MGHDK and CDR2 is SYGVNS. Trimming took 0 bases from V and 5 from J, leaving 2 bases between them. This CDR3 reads CASSEYHEQYF. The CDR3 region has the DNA TGTGCCAGCAGTGAATACCACGAGCAGTACTTC.

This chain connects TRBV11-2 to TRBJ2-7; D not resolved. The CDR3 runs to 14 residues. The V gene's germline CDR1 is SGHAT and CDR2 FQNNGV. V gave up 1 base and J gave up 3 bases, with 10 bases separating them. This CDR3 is CASSLGLGYYEQYF. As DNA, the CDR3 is TGTGCCAGCAGCTTAGGACTGGGTTACTACGAGCAGTACTTC.

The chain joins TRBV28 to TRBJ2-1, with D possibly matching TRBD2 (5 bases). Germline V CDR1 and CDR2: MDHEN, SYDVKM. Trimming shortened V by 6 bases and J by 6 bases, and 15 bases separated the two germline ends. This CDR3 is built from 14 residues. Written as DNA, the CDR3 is TGTGCCAGCAGGCGGGCCTCCCTCGGCAATGAGCAGTTCTTC. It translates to CASRRASLGNEQFF.

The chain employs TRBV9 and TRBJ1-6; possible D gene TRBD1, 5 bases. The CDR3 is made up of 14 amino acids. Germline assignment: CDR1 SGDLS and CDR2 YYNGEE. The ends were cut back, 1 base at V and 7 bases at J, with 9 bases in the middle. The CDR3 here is CASSVQTGNSPLHF. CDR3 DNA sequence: TGTGCCAGCAGCGTACAAACAGGCAATTCACCCCTCCACTTT.

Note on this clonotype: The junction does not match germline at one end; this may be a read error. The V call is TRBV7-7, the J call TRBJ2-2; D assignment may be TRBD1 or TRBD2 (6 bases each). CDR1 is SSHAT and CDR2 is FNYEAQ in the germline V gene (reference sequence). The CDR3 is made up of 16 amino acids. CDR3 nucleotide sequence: TGTGCTAGCAGCTTAGGGAGGACAGTGAACACCGGGGAGCTGTTTTTT. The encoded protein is CASSLGRTVNTGELFF.

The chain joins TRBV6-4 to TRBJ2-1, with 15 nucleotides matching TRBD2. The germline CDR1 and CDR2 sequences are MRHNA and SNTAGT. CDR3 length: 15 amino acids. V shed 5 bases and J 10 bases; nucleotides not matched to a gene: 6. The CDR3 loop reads CASSTGLAGGSEQFF. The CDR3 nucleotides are TGTGCCAGCAGTACGGGACTAGCGGGGGGTTCCGAGCAGTTCTTC.

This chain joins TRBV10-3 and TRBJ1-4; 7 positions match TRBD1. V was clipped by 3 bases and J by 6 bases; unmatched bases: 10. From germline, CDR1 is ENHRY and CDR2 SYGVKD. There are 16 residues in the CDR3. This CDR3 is CAISDPRKGAHEKLFF. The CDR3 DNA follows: TGTGCCATCAGTGACCCGCGGAAGGGGGCGCATGAAAAACTGTTTTTT.